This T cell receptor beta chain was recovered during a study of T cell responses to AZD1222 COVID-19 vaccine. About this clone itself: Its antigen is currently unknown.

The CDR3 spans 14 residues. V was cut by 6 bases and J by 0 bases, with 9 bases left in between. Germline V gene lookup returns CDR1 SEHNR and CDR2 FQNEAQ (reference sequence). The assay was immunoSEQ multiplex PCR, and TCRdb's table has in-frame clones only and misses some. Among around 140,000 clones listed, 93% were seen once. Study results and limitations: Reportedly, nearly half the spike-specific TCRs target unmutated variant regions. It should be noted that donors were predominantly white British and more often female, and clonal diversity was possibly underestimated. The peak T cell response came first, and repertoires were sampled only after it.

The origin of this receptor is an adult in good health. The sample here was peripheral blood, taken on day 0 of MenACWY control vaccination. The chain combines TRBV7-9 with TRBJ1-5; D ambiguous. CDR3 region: CASSFANSNQPQHF. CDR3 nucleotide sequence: TGTGCCAGCAGTTTCGCAAATAGCAATCAGCCCCAGCATTTT.